Listed here are 3 T cell receptor beta chains from one sample, sequenced in a study of T-cell memory formation after mild COVID-19. TCRdb re-called the 5' RACE reads with MiXCR, one entry per CDR3 protein. The data hold about 440,000 distinct CDR3 sequences, with roughly 20% observed a single time. The source material was PBMCs or a T cell subset sorted from them (not recorded which). These receptors were collected from an adult woman who had mild COVID-19 (a few samples of this study predate the infection). Cell type and time point are not known.

A few counts support this clonotype. The chain employs TRBV18 and TRBJ1-6, with D perhaps matching TRBD1 (6 bases). This CDR3 region has 18 residues. V lost 5 bases to trimming and J lost 2 bases, with 19 bases between them. CDR1 and CDR2 (germline): KGHSH, LQKENI. The CDR3 reads CASSSRQDPGPYNSPLHF. The CDR3 DNA follows: TGTGCCAGCTCATCCCGACAGGACCCAGGCCCCTATAATTCACCCCTCCACTTT.

This clonotype turned up a few times. The chain is built from TRBV20-1 and TRBJ2-7, with TRBD2 matching over 11 bases. Unmatched junction bases numbered 6, after V lost 7 bases and J lost 7 bases. Germline V gives CDR1 DFQATT, CDR2 SNEGSKA (reference sequence). The CDR3 extends over 12 amino acids. The CDR3 DNA sequence: TGCAGTGTTAGCGGGAGGGCGCGGGAGCAGTACTTC. Encoded protein: CSVSGRAREQYF.

The rearrangement joins TRBV7-8 to TRBJ2-5; 12 positions agree with TRBD2. Unmatched junction bases numbered 16, after V lost 7 bases and J lost 4 bases. The CDR3 is 18 amino acids. The germline gives CDR1 SGHVS, CDR2 FQNEAQ. CDR3 protein: CASTPGLAGPSSAETQYF. The CDR3 region has the DNA TGTGCCAGCACCCCTGGACTAGCGGGACCCTCCTCCGCAGAGACCCAGTACTTC.